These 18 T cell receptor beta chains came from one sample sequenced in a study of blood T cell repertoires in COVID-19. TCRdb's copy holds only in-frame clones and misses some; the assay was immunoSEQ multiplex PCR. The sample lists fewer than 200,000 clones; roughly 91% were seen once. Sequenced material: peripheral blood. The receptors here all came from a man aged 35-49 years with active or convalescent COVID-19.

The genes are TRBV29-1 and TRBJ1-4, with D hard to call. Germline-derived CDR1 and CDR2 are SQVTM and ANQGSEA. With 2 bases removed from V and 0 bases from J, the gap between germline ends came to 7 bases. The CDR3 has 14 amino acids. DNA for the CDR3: TGCAGCGTTGAACCACTCTCAACTAATGAAAAACTGTTTTTT. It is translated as CSVEPLSTNEKLFF.

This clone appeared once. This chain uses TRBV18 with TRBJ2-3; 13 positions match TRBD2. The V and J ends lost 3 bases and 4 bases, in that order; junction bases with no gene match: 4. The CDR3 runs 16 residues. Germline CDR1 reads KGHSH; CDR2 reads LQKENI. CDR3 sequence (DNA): TGTGCCAGCTCACCGCGGACTAGCGGGGGTCCAGATACGCAGTATTTT. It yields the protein CASSPRTSGGPDTQYF.

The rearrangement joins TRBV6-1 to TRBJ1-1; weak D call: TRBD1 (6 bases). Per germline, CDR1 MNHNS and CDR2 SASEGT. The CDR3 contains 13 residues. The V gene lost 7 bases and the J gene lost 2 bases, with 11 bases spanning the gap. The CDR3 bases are TGTGCCAGCAACATACAGGGAAACACTGAAGCTTTCTTT. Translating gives CASNIQGNTEAFF.

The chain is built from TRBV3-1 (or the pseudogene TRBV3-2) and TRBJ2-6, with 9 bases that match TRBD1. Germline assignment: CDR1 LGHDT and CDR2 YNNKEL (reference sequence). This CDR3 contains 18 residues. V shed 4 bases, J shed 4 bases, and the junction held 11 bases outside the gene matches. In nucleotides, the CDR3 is TGTGCCAGCAGCCTCCTAGGGGGACAGGGAACGGGGGCCAACGTCCTGACTTTC. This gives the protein CASSLLGGQGTGANVLTF.

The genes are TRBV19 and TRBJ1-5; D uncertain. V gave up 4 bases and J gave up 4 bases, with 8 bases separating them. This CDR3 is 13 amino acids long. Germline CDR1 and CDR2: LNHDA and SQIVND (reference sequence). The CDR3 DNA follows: TGTGCCAGTAGTAATCAGGTTAATCAGCCCCAGCATTTT. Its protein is CASSNQVNQPQHF.

The DNA of the CDR3 is TGTGCCAGCAGCTTAGAATTACTGAACTCTGGAAACACCATATATTTT. Translated, it gives CASSLELLNSGNTIYF. The chain has TRBV7-2 and TRBJ1-3; no clear D. CDR1 is SGHTA and CDR2 is FQGNSA in the germline V gene. With 1 base removed from V and 0 bases from J, the gap between germline ends came to 10 bases. The CDR3 extends over 16 amino acids.

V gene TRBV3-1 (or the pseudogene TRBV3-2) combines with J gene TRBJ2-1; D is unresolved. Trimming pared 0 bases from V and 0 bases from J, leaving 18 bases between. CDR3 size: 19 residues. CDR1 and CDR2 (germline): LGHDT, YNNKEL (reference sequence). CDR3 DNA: TGTGCCAGCAGCCAAGATCTACCCGGCACCCGGAGCTCCTACAATGAGCAGTTCTTC. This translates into CASSQDLPGTRSSYNEQFF.

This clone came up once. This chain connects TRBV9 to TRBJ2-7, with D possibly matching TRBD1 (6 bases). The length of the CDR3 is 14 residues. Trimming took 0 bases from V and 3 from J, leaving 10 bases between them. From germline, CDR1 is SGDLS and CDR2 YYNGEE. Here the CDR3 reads CASSVGQVNYEQYF. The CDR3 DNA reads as TGTGCCAGCAGCGTAGGACAGGTTAACTACGAGCAGTACTTC.

The CDR3 coding sequence is TGTGCCAGCAGCCTCGAGACAGGGATCGGAAACACCATATATTTT. Amino acids: CASSLETGIGNTIYF. The rearrangement links TRBV3-1 (or the pseudogene TRBV3-2) to TRBJ1-3, with TRBD1 identical over 7 bases. The germline CDR1 and CDR2 sequences are LGHDT and YNNKEL (reference sequence). This CDR3 is built from 15 residues. Trimming cost V 4 bases and J 4 bases; bases outside gene matches: 7.

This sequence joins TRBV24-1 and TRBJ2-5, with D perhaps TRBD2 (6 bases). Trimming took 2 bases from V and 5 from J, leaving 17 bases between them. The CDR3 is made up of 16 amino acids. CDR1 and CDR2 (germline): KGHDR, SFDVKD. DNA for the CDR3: TGTGCCACCAGTGATTCGCTAGCGATACCTGGGGAGACCCAGTACTTC. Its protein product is CATSDSLAIPGETQYF.

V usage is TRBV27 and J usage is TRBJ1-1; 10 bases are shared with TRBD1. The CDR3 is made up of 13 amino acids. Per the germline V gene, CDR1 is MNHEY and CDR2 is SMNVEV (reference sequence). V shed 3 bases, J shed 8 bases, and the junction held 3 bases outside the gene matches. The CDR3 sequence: CASSFRGQGEAFF. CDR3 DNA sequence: TGTGCCAGCAGTTTCAGGGGACAGGGGGAAGCTTTCTTT.

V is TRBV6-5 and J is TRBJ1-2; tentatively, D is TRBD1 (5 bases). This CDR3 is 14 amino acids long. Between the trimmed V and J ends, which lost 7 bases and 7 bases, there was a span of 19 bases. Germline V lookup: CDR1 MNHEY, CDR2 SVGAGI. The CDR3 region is CASTLRGLLGGYTF. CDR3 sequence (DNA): TGTGCCAGCACCCTAAGGGGATTGCTTGGTGGCTACACCTTC.

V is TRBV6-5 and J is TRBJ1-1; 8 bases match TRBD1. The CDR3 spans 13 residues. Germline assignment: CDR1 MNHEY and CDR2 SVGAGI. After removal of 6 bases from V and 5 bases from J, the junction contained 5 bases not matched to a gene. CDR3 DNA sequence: TGTGCCAGCAGCCAGGGGGCTGGTACTGAAGCTTTCTTT. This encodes CASSQGAGTEAFF.

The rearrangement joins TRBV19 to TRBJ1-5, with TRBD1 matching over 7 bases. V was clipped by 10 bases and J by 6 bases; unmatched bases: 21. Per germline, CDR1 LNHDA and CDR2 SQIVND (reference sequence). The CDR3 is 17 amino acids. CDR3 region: CATSAGTVSLFGQPQHF. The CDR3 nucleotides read TGTGCCACCAGCGCCGGGACAGTGTCCCTTTTCGGTCAGCCCCAGCATTTT. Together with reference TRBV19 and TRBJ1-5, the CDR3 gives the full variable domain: DGGITQSPKYLFRKEGQNVTLSCEQNLNHDAMYWYRQDPGQGLRLIYYSQIVNDFQKGDIAEGYSVSREKKESFPLTVTSAQKNPTAFYLCATSAGTVSLFGQPQHFGDGTRLSIL.

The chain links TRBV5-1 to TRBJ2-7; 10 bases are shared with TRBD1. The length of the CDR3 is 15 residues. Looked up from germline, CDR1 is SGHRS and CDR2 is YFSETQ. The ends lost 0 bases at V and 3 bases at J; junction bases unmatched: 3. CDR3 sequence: CASSLAGTGDYEQYF. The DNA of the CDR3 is TGCGCCAGCAGCTTGGCCGGGACAGGGGACTACGAGCAGTACTTC.

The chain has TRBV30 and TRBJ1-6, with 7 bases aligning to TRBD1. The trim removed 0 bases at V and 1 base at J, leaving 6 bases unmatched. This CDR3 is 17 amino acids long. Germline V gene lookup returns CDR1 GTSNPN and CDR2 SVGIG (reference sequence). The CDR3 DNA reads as TGTGCCTGGAGTGTACCGTTACAGGGGTCCTATAATTCACCCCTCCACTTT. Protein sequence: CAWSVPLQGSYNSPLHF.

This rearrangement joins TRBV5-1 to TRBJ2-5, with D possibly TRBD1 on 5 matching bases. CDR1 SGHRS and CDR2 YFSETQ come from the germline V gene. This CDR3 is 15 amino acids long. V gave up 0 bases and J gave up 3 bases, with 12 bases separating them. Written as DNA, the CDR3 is TGCGCCAGCAGCTTGGAAGTCGACAGAAAAGAGACCCAGTACTTC. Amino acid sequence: CASSLEVDRKETQYF.

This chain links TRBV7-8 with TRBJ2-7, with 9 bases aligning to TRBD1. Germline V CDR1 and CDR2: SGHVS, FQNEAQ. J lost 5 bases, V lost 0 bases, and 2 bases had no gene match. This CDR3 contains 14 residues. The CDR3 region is CASSLAGQGHEQYF. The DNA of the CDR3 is TGTGCCAGCAGCTTAGCGGGACAGGGCCACGAGCAGTACTTC.